The rows below give T cell receptor beta chains drawn from one sample of a study of blood T cells in healthy people across ages. TCRdb processed the 5' RACE reads anew with MiXCR; each CDR3 protein has one entry. The table records under 700,000 distinct CDR3 sequences, less than 25% of them present only once. This sample was also put to use in a study of T cells of mothers and their children.

Source material: blood. The receptors stem from a boy under 18 in good health. Each CDR3 is given with its conserved first and last residue. A D gene is named only where the DNA matches it firmly. Only some rows state a clone size, as once, few, many or a class for expanded clones.

size	V	D	J	DNA	CDR3
NA	TRBV7-8	NA	TRBJ2-5	TGTGCCAGCAGCTTGGTTCGTCAGGAGACCCAGTACTTC	CASSLVRQETQYF
few	TRBV7-9	NA	TRBJ2-1	TGTGCCAGCAGCCCCCGTGGGGATTCCTACAATGAGCAGTTCTTC	CASSPRGDSYNEQFF
NA	TRBV4-3	TRBD2	TRBJ2-4	TGCGCCAGCAGCCAAGATGGGTGGACTAGCGGGATTGTGAACATTCAGTACTTC	CASSQDGWTSGIVNIQYF
NA	TRBV12-5	NA	TRBJ1-6	TGTGCTAGTGGTTTGCACCTTGGGCTGGTGGGGTATAATTCACCCCTCCACTTT	CASGLHLGLVGYNSPLHF
NA	TRBV5-6	TRBD2	TRBJ2-3	TGTGCCAGTTACTTAGCGGGGGGGCGAGATACGCAGTATTTT	CASYLAGGRDTQYF
NA	TRBV5-1	TRBD2	TRBJ2-5	TGCGCCAGCAGCTTGTTAGCGGGGTCTCGAGAGACCCAGTACTTC	CASSLLAGSRETQYF
few	TRBV20-1	NA	TRBJ2-3	TGCAGTGCTCAACTCCACAGAGATACGCAGTATTTT	CSAQLHRDTQYF
few	TRBV19	NA	TRBJ1-5	TGTGCCAGTAGTATAGGGCCCGGGAGGGCGCATTTT	CASSIGPGRAHF
NA	TRBV27	NA	TRBJ1-5	TGTGCCAGCAGTTTATATCCCCCCGGGGGCAATCAGCCCCAGCATTTT	CASSLYPPGGNQPQHF
few	TRBV20-1	TRBD1	TRBJ2-5	TGCAGTGCTAGAGAACAGGGGCGTTCAGAGACCCAGTACTTC	CSAREQGRSETQYF
NA	TRBV3-1	TRBD2	TRBJ2-1	TGTGCCAGCAGCCCGGGTCCCGGACTAGCGGGGTTAAGCTCCTACAATGAGCGGTTCTTC	CASSPGPGLAGLSSYNERFF
few	TRBV29-1	NA	TRBJ1-1	TGCAGCGTAGCACCTGGACGGAGTGAAGCTTTCTTT	CSVAPGRSEAFF
NA	TRBV7-2	TRBD2	TRBJ2-5	TGTGCCAGCAGCTTAGATCGGGACTATGGCAGCCAAGAGACCCCGTACTTC	CASSLDRDYGSQETPYF
NA	TRBV29-1	TRBD2	TRBJ2-7	TGCAGCGTGCGAAAGGGGACTATTACATCCTACGAGCAGTACTTC	CSVRKGTITSYEQYF
many	TRBV27	TRBD2	TRBJ2-7	TGCGCCAGCAGCTTGGCTAGCGGCTACGAGCAGTACTTC	CASSLASGYEQYF
NA	TRBV3-1	NA	TRBJ1-1	TGTGCCAGCAGCCCGTTTGGCTGGGGCACTGAAGCTTTCTTT	CASSPFGWGTEAFF
NA	TRBV29-1	NA	TRBJ2-2	TGCAGCGTTACTCTCGCGAACACCGGGGAGCTGTTTTTT	CSVTLANTGELFF
NA	TRBV12-5	NA	TRBJ1-2	TGTGCTAGTGGTTTGGTAGCCGCAGGGTCGGCGTATGGCTACACCTTC	CASGLVAAGSAYGYTF
NA	TRBV28	NA	TRBJ2-7	TGTGCCAGCAGTTTATCCGGGGGAGGCAGCTCCTACGAGCAGTACTTC	CASSLSGGGSSYEQYF
NA	TRBV24-1	NA	TRBJ1-2	TGTGCCACCAGTGATGGACAATCAGGCGGGAAACTCAATGGCTACACCTTC	CATSDGQSGGKLNGYTF
NA	TRBV12-3/TRBV12-4	NA	TRBJ2-1	TGTGCCAGCAGTCCTAGGGTTGGTGAGCAGTTCTTC	CASSPRVGEQFF
NA	TRBV2	NA	TRBJ2-7	TGTGCCAGCAGTACACAGGGCTACGAGCAGTACTTC	CASSTQGYEQYF
few	TRBV11-2	TRBD2	TRBJ2-3	TGTGCCAGCCGGACTAGCGGGGGGAGGAGCACAGATACGCAGTATTTT	CASRTSGGRSTDTQYF
NA	TRBV28	NA	TRBJ1-1	TGTGCCAGCAGTTTATTTGGGGGCAACACTGAAGCTTTCTTT	CASSLFGGNTEAFF
NA	TRBV4-1	TRBD1	TRBJ1-4	TGCGCCAGCAGCCAGCCCGCGACAGGGGAAAAACTGTTTTTT	CASSQPATGEKLFF
NA	TRBV20-1	TRBD1	TRBJ2-5	TGCAGTGCACTAGATTCGGGACAGGGCCCGCGAGAGCAGTACTTC	CSALDSGQGPREQYF
NA	TRBV28	NA	TRBJ2-4	TGTGCCAGCAGTACGTTAGAACTAAACATTCAGTACTTC	CASSTLELNIQYF
few	TRBV19	NA	TRBJ2-2	TGTGCCAGTAGTATGCGGCCGGGACCGATGTACACCGGGGAGCTGTTTTTT	CASSMRPGPMYTGELFF
NA	TRBV20-1	NA	TRBJ2-7	TGCAGTGCTACCGGGTCGGCCTACGAGCAGTACTTC	CSATGSAYEQYF
NA	TRBV20-1	TRBD2	TRBJ2-1	TGCAGTGCCAGGGGCGGGGGGGCCAGCGAGAATGAGCAGTTCTTC	CSARGGGASENEQFF
few	TRBV4-3	TRBD1	TRBJ2-7	TGCGCCAGCAGCGCGGGGACAGGCAGATACGAGCAGTACTTC	CASSAGTGRYEQYF
many	TRBV7-9	NA	TRBJ2-5	TGTGCCAGCAGCTTTTTAGAAGCAGAAGAGACCCAGTACTTC	CASSFLEAEETQYF
many	TRBV6-5	TRBD2	TRBJ2-7	TGTGCCAGCAGTTACGGGGGGGACTCCTCCTACGAGCAGTACTTC	CASSYGGDSSYEQYF
NA	TRBV19	NA	TRBJ2-1	TGTGCCAGTGGAGGACATTCCTACAATGAGCAGTTCTTC	CASGGHSYNEQFF
NA	TRBV6-5	TRBD1	TRBJ2-5	TGTGCCAGCAGTTACACAGGGGGCTTAGAGACCCAGTACTTC	CASSYTGGLETQYF
NA	TRBV12-3/TRBV12-4	TRBD2	TRBJ2-5	TGTGCCAGCAGCTTAATAGCGGGAGGGCCGGAAGAGACCCAGTACTTC	CASSLIAGGPEETQYF
NA	TRBV5-6	TRBD2	TRBJ2-5	TGTGCCAGCAGCCCCCTTGGGGCTAGCGGGGGAGAGACCCAGTACTTC	CASSPLGASGGETQYF
NA	TRBV7-8	NA	TRBJ2-2	TGTGCCAGCAGCTCCCAACTTGGCGGGGAGCTGTTTTTT	CASSSQLGGELFF
NA	TRBV24-1	NA	TRBJ1-2	TGTGCCACCAGTGATGCTCTGGGGGGGACCACCCCCGTTGTTGGCTATGGCTACACCTTC	CATSDALGGTTPVVGYGYTF
few	TRBV20-1	NA	TRBJ2-4	TGCAGCGGTTTGGGGCTAGCCAAAAACATTCAGTACTTC	CSGLGLAKNIQYF
NA	TRBV29-1	NA	TRBJ1-1	TGCAGCGTTGGATTAGGCATGAACACTGAAGCTTTCTTT	CSVGLGMNTEAFF
few	TRBV20-1	NA	TRBJ2-1	TGCAGTGCTATACGAGGGGGAAACTACAATGAGCAGTTCTTC	CSAIRGGNYNEQFF
few	TRBV7-9	TRBD1	TRBJ1-1	TGTGCCAGTGCCCGGGACAGGGCTGAAGCTTTCTTT	CASARDRAEAFF
few	TRBV7-2	TRBD2	TRBJ2-3	TGTGCCAGCAGCTTCGGGGGGGACAAAAGCACAGATACGCAGTATTTT	CASSFGGDKSTDTQYF
NA	TRBV4-3	TRBD2	TRBJ2-3	TGCGCCAGCAGCTTGCTGACTAGCGGGGACTGCACAGATACGCAGTATTTT	CASSLLTSGDCTDTQYF
few	TRBV7-3	NA	TRBJ1-6	TGTGCCAGCAGCCAATCAGGCGGAAATTCACCCCTCCACTTT	CASSQSGGNSPLHF